The clone carrying this T cell receptor (beta chain) was counted between two and nine times. Its antigen is as yet unknown. This entry comes from a study of siplizumab effects on memory and regulatory T cells. Study results and caveats: For mappable alloreactive CD4+ clones, the mean Treg-derived fraction was less than 70% with siplizumab and approximately 30% in controls. Of the proliferating CD4+ or CD8+ clones, roughly 75-95% lacked a naive or memory phenotype that could be assigned.

Per-sample assaying covered about 10^5 TCR templates. Assay used: immunoSEQ multiplex PCR; TCRdb lists only in-frame clones, some missing. The sample lists 70,000 or so clones, around nine tenths occurring once. This receptor was identified in a human donor in good health. The sequenced sample consisted of Tregs sorted from blood.

CDR3 protein: CASSYLDARYEQYF. The CDR3 bases are TGTGCCAGCAGTTACCTTGATGCCCGATACGAGCAGTACTTC. The chain couples TRBV6-6 to TRBJ2-7; D remains unclear. Germline V gives CDR1 MNHNY, CDR2 SVGAGI (reference sequence). CDR3 length equals 14 residues. Trimming cost V 2 bases and J 4 bases, with 12 bases left between them.